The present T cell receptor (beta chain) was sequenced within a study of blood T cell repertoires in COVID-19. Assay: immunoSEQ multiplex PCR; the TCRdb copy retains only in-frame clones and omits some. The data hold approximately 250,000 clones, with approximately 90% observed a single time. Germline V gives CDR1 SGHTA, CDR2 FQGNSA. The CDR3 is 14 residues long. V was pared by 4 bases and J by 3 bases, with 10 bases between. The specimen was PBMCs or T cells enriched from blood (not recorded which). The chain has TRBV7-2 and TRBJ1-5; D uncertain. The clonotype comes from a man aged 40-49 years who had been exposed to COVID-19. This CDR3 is CASSSDLFNQPQHF. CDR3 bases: TGTGCCAGCAGCTCCGACTTATTCAATCAGCCCCAGCATTTT. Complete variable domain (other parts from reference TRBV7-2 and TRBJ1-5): GAGVSQSPSNKVTEKGKDVELRCDPISGHTALYWYRQSLGQGLEFLIYFQGNSAPDKSGLPSDRFSAERTGGSVSTLTIQRTQQEDSAVYLCASSSDLFNQPQHFGDGTRLSIL.